These 17 T cell receptor beta chains came from one sample sequenced in a study of CD8 T cells in ankylosing spondylitis. These TCRs are of unknown antigen specificity. TCRdb redid the calling of the 5' RACE reads with MiXCR, one entry per CDR3 protein. The sample carries around 220,000 distinct CDR3 sequences, 15% to 20% recorded once. Study-level findings and limits: Blood from ankylosing spondylitis patients appeared to carry a characteristic eight-variant TCR beta motif.

Sequenced input: blood, either unsorted or a sorted T cell fraction (not recorded which). The receptors come from a male donor with ankylosing spondylitis.

This clonotype was seen only a few times. This chain links TRBV5-1 with TRBJ1-1; 8 bases agree with TRBD1. There are 16 residues in the CDR3. Trimming took 3 bases from V and 0 from J; bases not matched to a gene: 7. The V gene's germline CDR1 is SGHRS and CDR2 YFSETQ. The CDR3 DNA sequence: TGCGCCAGCAGCTCAGATCCAGGGGGCATGAACACTGAAGCTTTCTTT. This gives the protein CASSSDPGGMNTEAFF.

This clonotype was found many times. The chain carries TRBV12-3 or TRBV12-4 and TRBJ2-7; D assignment may be TRBD1 or TRBD2 (5 bases each). V lost 8 bases and J lost 2, with 16 bases in between. This CDR3 spans 14 amino acids. The CDR3 DNA is TGTGCCAGCGCTGAGTCGGGGCGCCCCTACGAGCAGTACTTC. Translated: CASAESGRPYEQYF.

This clonotype was observed a handful of times. The V call is TRBV12-3 or TRBV12-4, the J call TRBJ2-1; the D gene is possibly TRBD1 (6 bases). V gave up 6 bases and J gave up 4 bases, with 16 bases separating them. This CDR3 spans 15 amino acids. As DNA, the CDR3 is TGTGCCAGCAGCTCCCCGGGACACCTGTACAATGAGCAGTTCTTC. Its translation: CASSSPGHLYNEQFF.

V and J are TRBV24-1 and TRBJ2-2; no firm D call. Germline V gives CDR1 KGHDR, CDR2 SFDVKD. V lost 3 bases, J lost 7 bases, and 17 bases lay in between. The CDR3 is 16 amino acids. The CDR3 loop is CATSDLPPRTGGELFF. DNA for the CDR3: TGTGCCACCAGTGATCTCCCCCCTAGGACCGGCGGGGAGCTGTTTTTT.

This clonotype has just a few counts. One end of the junction fails to match germline, which may point to a read error. The rearrangement uses TRBV3-1 and TRBJ2-7, with D perhaps matching TRBD1 or TRBD2 (5 bases each). Germline values: CDR1 LGHDT, CDR2 YNNKEL (reference sequence). The CDR3 has 16 amino acids. CDR3 protein: CASSKEMGTAAYEQYF. Here the CDR3 DNA reads TGTGCCAGCAGCAAAGAGATGGGGACGGCGGCCTACGAGCAGTACTTC.

CDR3: CAWSVGTVIYGYTF. The DNA for the CDR3 is TGTGCCTGGAGTGTAGGGACAGTCATCTATGGCTACACCTTC. The chain has TRBV30 and TRBJ1-2; TRBD1 aligns across 7 bases. The CDR3 consists of 14 residues. V lost 0 bases to trimming and J lost 4 bases; unmatched junction nucleotides: 5. Germline values: CDR1 GTSNPN, CDR2 SVGIG (reference sequence).

The rearrangement links TRBV7-9 to TRBJ2-7; TRBD1 matches 7 bases. Trimming at V came to 5 bases and at J to 5 bases, leaving 6 bases not matched to a gene. The CDR3 is 13 residues long. Germline loops: CDR1 SEHNR, CDR2 FQNEAQ (reference sequence). The CDR3 region is CASSPTGSDEQYF. The CDR3 DNA follows: TGTGCCAGCAGCCCGACAGGGTCCGACGAGCAGTACTTC.

This clonotype showed up just a few times. This chain joins TRBV9 and TRBJ2-3, with TRBD1 identical over 8 bases. The CDR3 loop spans 16 amino acids. The trim removed 4 bases at V and 1 base at J, leaving 8 bases unmatched. Germline CDR1 is SGDLS and CDR2 is YYNGEE. The CDR3 region is CASSSYGTGGTDTQYF. The CDR3 DNA sequence: TGTGCCAGCAGCTCGTACGGGACAGGTGGCACAGATACGCAGTATTTT.

The chain couples TRBV7-3 to TRBJ2-1; TRBD2 agrees at 7 bases. The germline CDR1 and CDR2 sequences are SGHTA and FQGTGA. Losses at the gene ends were 5 bases for V and 7 bases for J; bases not matched to a gene: 5. This CDR3 comprises 13 residues. The DNA for the CDR3 is TGTGCCAGCAGCCATGGGGGGGGGAATGAGCAGTTCTTC. It encodes CASSHGGGNEQFF.

This clonotype showed up just a few times. The chain joins TRBV12-3 or TRBV12-4 to TRBJ2-7; TRBD1 matches 7 bases. This CDR3 contains 16 residues. V was clipped by 8 bases and J by 2 bases; unmatched bases: 15. The CDR3: CASGHLKSGQPYEQYF. The CDR3 DNA reads as TGTGCCAGCGGTCACCTCAAATCGGGACAGCCCTACGAGCAGTACTTC.

This clonotype was recorded at least ten times. V gene TRBV12-3 or TRBV12-4 combines with J gene TRBJ1-5, with TRBD1 as a possible D gene (5 bases). The V and J ends lost 1 base and 3 bases respectively, with 7 bases between them. The CDR3 totals 14 residues. This CDR3 reads CASSLEGFNQPQHF. As DNA, the CDR3 is TGTGCCAGCAGTTTAGAGGGGTTCAATCAGCCCCAGCATTTT.

CDR3 bases: TGTGCCAGCAGTCCCATTGAGGAGGGGGGGACCTACGAGCAGTACTTC. Encoded protein: CASSPIEEGGTYEQYF. The V gene is TRBV28, the J gene TRBJ2-7; the D gene is possibly TRBD2 (7 bases). The CDR3 runs to 16 residues. The germline gives CDR1 MDHEN, CDR2 SYDVKM. Between the trimmed V and J ends, which lost 5 bases and 2 bases, there was a span of 19 bases.

This clonotype has a handful of counts. In DNA, the CDR3 is TGTGCCAGCAGCCAAGAGGGCCGGGATCCTTATCTTTTTACTGAAGCTTTCTTT. Translated: CASSQEGRDPYLFTEAFF. V is TRBV4-2 and J is TRBJ1-1, with D hard to call. This CDR3 is built from 18 residues. Between the trimmed V and J ends, which lost 0 bases and 5 bases, there was a span of 22 bases. The V gene's germline CDR1 is LGHNA and CDR2 YNFKEQ.

This clonotype was seen at least ten times. The chain couples TRBV4-3 to TRBJ2-5, with 12 bases matching TRBD2. CDR1 and CDR2 from the germline V gene are LGHNA and YSLEER. This CDR3 is built from 15 residues. V gave up 3 bases and J gave up 2 bases; unmatched junction bases: 1. As DNA, the CDR3 is TGCGCCAGCAGCCAGACTAGCGGGAGTCAAGAGACCCAGTACTTC. It codes for CASSQTSGSQETQYF.

This clonotype has just a few counts. The rearrangement uses TRBV12-3 or TRBV12-4 and TRBJ2-1, with a tentative D call TRBD2 (6 bases). This CDR3 has 13 residues. V gave up 6 bases and J gave up 8 bases, with 14 bases separating them. The CDR3 loop is CASRGGKGHEQFF. CDR3 nucleotides: TGTGCCAGCAGGGGCGGGAAAGGTCATGAGCAGTTCTTC.

CDR3 protein: CASSLPGEQYF. CDR3 sequence (DNA): TGTGCCAGCAGCTTACCGGGGGAGCAGTACTTC. J is TRBJ2-7 and V is TRBV7-9, with D maybe TRBD2 (5 bases). The length of the CDR3 is 11 residues. V shed 2 bases and J shed 7 bases, with 6 bases lying between them. Germline CDR1 is SEHNR and CDR2 is FQNEAQ (reference sequence).

The rearrangement uses TRBV20-1 and TRBJ2-1; 13 bases align to TRBD2. The ends lost 6 bases at V and 6 bases at J; junction bases unmatched: 8. Germline V gives CDR1 DFQATT, CDR2 SNEGSKA (reference sequence). The CDR3 loop spans 15 amino acids. CDR3 in amino acids: CSAIGLAGVPNEQFF. For the CDR3, the DNA is TGCAGTGCCATAGGACTAGCGGGAGTCCCCAATGAGCAGTTCTTC.